This TCR beta chain derives from a study of T cell responses to AZD1222 COVID-19 vaccine. Concerning this clone: The antigen is undetermined.

The CDR3 loop spans 13 amino acids. Trimming stripped 6 bases from V and 0 bases from J, with 11 bases between. Germline V gene data show CDR1 as SQVTM and CDR2 as ANQGSEA. Study results and limitations: There were mostly white British donors and more females than males, and clonal diversity was possibly underestimated. No day 14 peak samples; only post-peak repertoires were characterized.

Here immunoSEQ multiplex PCR was the method, and the copy in TCRdb shows in-frame clones only, minus some. This table has about 27,000 clones, approximately 90% appearing once. The sequencing here drew on peripheral blood, taken 28 days after the second AZD1222 dose. The source of this sequence is an adult who received the AZD1222 COVID-19 vaccine. The chain employs TRBV29-1 and TRBJ1-1; maybe TRBD1 (5 bases). CDR3 region: CSVGTNMNTEAFF. The CDR3 nucleotides are TGCAGCGTAGGGACTAACATGAACACTGAAGCTTTCTTT.